These 20 T cell receptor beta chains were sequenced from one sample in a study of blood T cell repertoires in COVID-19. Measured with immunoSEQ multiplex PCR; TCRdb has only the in-frame clones, and not every one. There are 50,000 to 65,000 clones in the sample; roughly two thirds occur only once, and around 4.8% lies in the top ten. Material: peripheral blood. The receptors here all came from a woman aged 70 to 79 with COVID-19, enrolled during active disease.

This rearrangement joins TRBV2 to TRBJ2-7; 11 bases align to TRBD2. The CDR3 covers 18 residues. CDR1 is SNHLY and CDR2 is FYNNEI in the germline V gene. Germline trimming cut 3 bases from V and 0 bases from J; bases unmatched to any gene: 10. The CDR3 coding sequence is TGTGCCAGCAGTGATAGGCTAGCGGGGGGCCTTAGCTCCTACGAGCAGTACTTC. Translated, it gives CASSDRLAGGLSSYEQYF. Looking up the rest from reference TRBV2 and TRBJ2-7 gives the full variable domain: EPEVTQTPSHQVTQMGQEVILRCVPISNHLYFYWYRQILGQKVEFLVSFYNNEISEKSEIFDDQFSVERPDGSNFTLKIRSTKLEDSAMYFCASSDRLAGGLSSYEQYFGPGTRLTVT.

J is TRBJ1-5 and V is TRBV4-1; no clear D gene. CDR1 MGHRA and CDR2 YSYEKL come from the germline V gene. With 1 base removed from V and 3 bases from J, the gap between germline ends came to 10 bases. CDR3 length: 15 residues. The CDR3 here is CASSQVSISNQPQHF. The CDR3 bases are TGCGCCAGCAGCCAAGTGAGCATCTCCAATCAGCCCCAGCATTTT.

Judged by abundance, this clone is medium-sized. The V gene is TRBV3-1 (or the pseudogene TRBV3-2), the J gene TRBJ1-2; D is uncertain. The CDR3 has 12 residues. In germline, CDR1 is LGHDT, CDR2 YNNKEL (reference sequence). V shed 0 bases and J shed 6 bases, with 5 bases lying between them. This CDR3 reads CASSQESHGYTF. The DNA of the CDR3 is TGTGCCAGCAGCCAAGAAAGCCATGGCTACACCTTC.

J is TRBJ1-4 and V is TRBV5-1; TRBD1 is a possible D gene (6 bases). This CDR3 has 14 residues. V lost 1 base to trimming and J lost 3 bases, with 7 bases between them. Germline values: CDR1 SGHRS, CDR2 YFSETQ. The CDR3 region is CASSLTGPNEKLFF. The CDR3 bases are TGCGCCAGCAGCTTGACAGGGCCTAATGAAAAACTGTTTTTT.

The chain uses TRBV5-1 and TRBJ1-1; possibly TRBD1 for D (6 bases). Per the germline V gene, CDR1 is SGHRS and CDR2 is YFSETQ. Trimming pared 0 bases from V and 1 base from J, leaving 13 bases between. The CDR3 runs 16 residues. As DNA, the CDR3 is TGCGCCAGCAGCTTGGGGGGTACAGGGTGGAACACTGAAGCTTTCTTT. This encodes CASSLGGTGWNTEAFF.

The gene calls are TRBV15 and TRBJ1-2, with 9 bases matching TRBD1. V lost 3 bases and J lost 8; bases outside the gene matches: 13. The germline gives CDR1 LNHNV, CDR2 YYDKDF (reference sequence). The CDR3 loop spans 16 amino acids. The CDR3 nucleotides are TGTGCCACCAGCAGGGGGACAGGGAGCGTTTTCAACGGCTACACCTTC. It is translated as CATSRGTGSVFNGYTF.

This rearrangement joins TRBV11-3 to TRBJ2-2; 11 nucleotides line up with TRBD2. Looked up from germline, CDR1 is SGHNT and CDR2 is YENEEA. CDR3 length equals 15 residues. Unmatched junction bases numbered 5, after V lost 5 bases and J lost 6 bases. The CDR3 is CASSILAGGSGELFF. In DNA form, the CDR3 reads TGTGCCAGCAGCATCCTAGCGGGAGGTTCCGGGGAGCTGTTTTTT. Drawing the rest from reference TRBV11-3 and TRBJ2-2, the complete variable domain is EAGVVQSPRYKIIEKKQPVAFWCNPISGHNTLYWYLQNLGQGPELLIRYENEEAVDDSQLPKDRFSAERLKGVDSTLKIQPAELGDSAVYLCASSILAGGSGELFFGEGSRLTVL.

This clone was seen just once. CDR3 sequence: CASSADSEYGYTF. CDR3 sequence (DNA): TGTGCCAGCAGTGCGGACAGTGAATATGGCTACACCTTC. This chain links TRBV12-3 or TRBV12-4 with TRBJ1-2, with D possibly being TRBD1 (6 bases). This CDR3 is 13 amino acids long. V was clipped by 5 bases and J by 5 bases, with 12 bases between them.

V and J are TRBV20-1 and TRBJ2-3; D perhaps matches TRBD1 (5 bases). The ends were cut back, 3 bases at V and 3 bases at J, with 7 bases in the middle. There are 12 residues in the CDR3. Germline CDR1 DFQATT, CDR2 SNEGSKA (reference sequence). For the CDR3, the DNA is TGCAGTGCTAGTCAGGGAACAGATACGCAGTATTTT. This translates into CSASQGTDTQYF.

This rearrangement joins TRBV24-1 to TRBJ2-1; the match to TRBD2 covers 12 bases. This CDR3 contains 16 residues. Germline loops: CDR1 KGHDR, CDR2 SFDVKD. The trim removed 4 bases at V and 4 bases at J, leaving 4 bases unmatched. CDR3 sequence: CATSDLTSGSYNEQFF. The CDR3 nucleotides are TGTGCCACCAGTGACCTGACTAGCGGGAGTTACAATGAGCAGTTCTTC.

CDR3 in amino acids: CASSPGLAQGSTGELFF. The DNA of the CDR3 is TGTGCCAGCAGCCCGGGACTAGCGCAAGGAAGCACCGGGGAGCTGTTTTTT. The chain couples TRBV7-2 to TRBJ2-2; 10 bases fit TRBD2. CDR3 length: 17 amino acids. V lost 5 bases to trimming and J lost 4 bases; unmatched junction nucleotides: 10. CDR1 SGHTA and CDR2 FQGNSA come from the germline V gene. The variable domain in full, completed from reference TRBV7-2 and TRBJ2-2, reads GAGVSQSPSNKVTEKGKDVELRCDPISGHTALYWYRQSLGQGLEFLIYFQGNSAPDKSGLPSDRFSAERTGGSVSTLTIQRTQQEDSAVYLCASSPGLAQGSTGELFFGEGSRLTVL.

The genes are TRBV6-5 and TRBJ2-7; the match to TRBD1 covers 12 bases. The germline CDR1 and CDR2 sequences are MNHEY and SVGAGI. CDR3 length: 14 residues. Trimming cost V 7 bases and J 10 bases; bases outside gene matches: 11. The CDR3 region is CASKWGQGASDQYF. CDR3 nucleotide sequence: TGTGCCAGCAAATGGGGACAGGGGGCCTCGGACCAGTACTTC.

CDR3 region: CASSTRTELSTDTQYF. The CDR3 DNA follows: TGTGCCAGTAGTACACGGACAGAGCTTAGCACAGATACGCAGTATTTT. The rearrangement joins TRBV19 to TRBJ2-3; D might be TRBD1 (6 bases). Trimming cost V 4 bases and J 0 bases, with 14 bases left between them. This CDR3 contains 16 residues. CDR1 is LNHDA, CDR2 SQIVND, per germline (reference sequence).

This sequence joins TRBV19 and TRBJ1-4, with D possibly TRBD1 on 6 matching bases. Trimming took 8 bases from V and 13 from J, leaving 35 bases between them. The CDR3 length is 18 residues. In germline, CDR1 is LNHDA, CDR2 SQIVND (reference sequence). CDR3 nucleotides: TGTGCCAGTGGACCCCTTACAGGGTTCTCAGCCAGGCAGCGGGGACTGTTTTTT. Protein sequence: CASGPLTGFSARQRGLFF.

J is TRBJ1-1 and V is TRBV7-8; D not resolved. The V gene lost 1 base and the J gene lost 5 bases, with 8 bases spanning the gap. The CDR3 is 13 residues long. Germline V lookup: CDR1 SGHVS, CDR2 FQNEAQ. The CDR3 nucleotides are TGTGCCAGCAGCTTAGTAACGGGGACTGAAGCTTTCTTT. Translation gives CASSLVTGTEAFF.

The V and J genes are TRBV5-5 and TRBJ1-3; D possibly corresponds to TRBD1 (5 bases). From germline, CDR1 is SGHKS and CDR2 YYEKEE (reference sequence). V was clipped by 4 bases and J by 2 bases, with 7 bases between them. The CDR3 contains 13 residues. The CDR3 coding sequence is TGTGCCAGCAGCGGACACACTGGAAACACCATATATTTT. The encoded protein is CASSGHTGNTIYF.

V is TRBV9 and J is TRBJ2-1; possible D gene TRBD1, 6 bases. The CDR3 is made up of 16 amino acids. The germline gives CDR1 SGDLS, CDR2 YYNGEE. V lost 0 bases and J 0 bases, leaving 10 bases between the germline ends. The CDR3 DNA is TGTGCCAGCAGCGTAGGAGGGGGAGACTCCTACAATGAGCAGTTCTTC. It specifies CASSVGGGDSYNEQFF.

The V and J genes are TRBV6-4 and TRBJ1-1; the match to TRBD1 covers 9 bases. Germline V gene data show CDR1 as MRHNA and CDR2 as SNTAGT. Unmatched junction bases numbered 3, after V lost 6 bases and J lost 1 base. There are 14 residues in the CDR3. CDR3 protein: CASRQGARNTEAFF. As DNA, the CDR3 is TGTGCCAGCAGACAGGGGGCGAGGAACACTGAAGCTTTCTTT.

V usage is TRBV10-3 and J usage is TRBJ1-2, with 7 bases identical to TRBD1. V lost 5 bases to trimming and J lost 5 bases; unmatched junction nucleotides: 8. The germline CDR1 and CDR2 sequences are ENHRY and SYGVKD. This CDR3 contains 14 residues. The CDR3 here is CAISPRGGEYGYTF. The CDR3 DNA follows: TGTGCCATCAGTCCGAGAGGGGGCGAATATGGCTACACCTTC.

This rearrangement joins TRBV11-1 to TRBJ1-1; TRBD1 aligns across 7 bases. V was clipped by 5 bases and J by 5 bases; unmatched bases: 5. The CDR3 covers 13 residues. Germline loops: CDR1 SGHAT, CDR2 FQDESV (reference sequence). In nucleotides, the CDR3 is TGTGCCAGCAGCCCCGACAGGGAAACTGAAGCTTTCTTT. It specifies CASSPDRETEAFF.